The clone carrying this T cell receptor beta chain was seen at least ten times. Regarding time point: newly diagnosed GD, antithyroid drugs for less than 3 months. Making the TCR library involved RNA that had been extracted from PBMCs. Xi'an, China, was home to the endocrinology department that provided patients. Building of the TCR beta libraries involved iRepertoire HTBI primers and Arm-PCR of CDR3 regions. TCRdb itself ran the multiplex PCR reads through MiXCR, one entry per CDR3 protein. Here the sample spans about 320,000 distinct CDR3 sequences, 18% being singletons. The data are from a study of regulatory T cells in long-lasting Graves disease. The sample in question was peripheral blood mononuclear cells (PBMCs), obtained at new diagnosis, from a patient treated with antithyroid drugs. The TCR sequence derives from a female donor with Graves disease.

Here the CDR3 DNA reads TGTGCCAGCAGTTTAGCGCCTGCGGGGGACACTGAATACGAGCAGTACTTC. This sequence encodes CASSLAPAGDTEYEQYF. This chain connects TRBV12-3 or TRBV12-4 to TRBJ2-7; possibly TRBD2 for D (7 bases). Trimming took 0 bases from V and 4 from J, leaving 19 bases between them. The length of the CDR3 is 17 residues.